Sequencing of this TCR beta chain was carried out in a study of cytomegalovirus exposure and HLA in healthy donors. Whole-study context: Both the 100 to 150 validation repertoires and the 600 to 700 first-cohort repertoires used the same platform, as reported by a later analysis. The study's findings and limits: The authors listed around 150 TCR beta chains as cytomegalovirus-associated. The classifier reportedly diagnosed cytomegalovirus status with high sensitivity and specificity.

Regarding this clone: Its antigen is not known.

The V gene's germline CDR1 is SGHRS and CDR2 YFSETQ. V was clipped by 4 bases and J by 3 bases; unmatched bases: 6. The CDR3 totals 16 residues. The donors were part of the approximately 120-subject validation cohort, which stood apart from the 666-subject first cohort. Using immunoSEQ multiplex PCR, the repertoire was profiled, and TCRdb retains in-frame clones only, with some absent. The sample includes about 330,000 clones, 86% of them seen just once. The genes are TRBV5-1 and TRBJ2-1, with 11 bases that match TRBD2. The clonotype was recovered from a woman under 30 in good health and CMV-seronegative. Sample: PBMCs. The CDR3 DNA is TGCGCCAGCAGCCGGTCTGGACTAGCGGGCTACAATGAGCAGTTCTTC. It codes for CASSRSGLAGYNEQFF.